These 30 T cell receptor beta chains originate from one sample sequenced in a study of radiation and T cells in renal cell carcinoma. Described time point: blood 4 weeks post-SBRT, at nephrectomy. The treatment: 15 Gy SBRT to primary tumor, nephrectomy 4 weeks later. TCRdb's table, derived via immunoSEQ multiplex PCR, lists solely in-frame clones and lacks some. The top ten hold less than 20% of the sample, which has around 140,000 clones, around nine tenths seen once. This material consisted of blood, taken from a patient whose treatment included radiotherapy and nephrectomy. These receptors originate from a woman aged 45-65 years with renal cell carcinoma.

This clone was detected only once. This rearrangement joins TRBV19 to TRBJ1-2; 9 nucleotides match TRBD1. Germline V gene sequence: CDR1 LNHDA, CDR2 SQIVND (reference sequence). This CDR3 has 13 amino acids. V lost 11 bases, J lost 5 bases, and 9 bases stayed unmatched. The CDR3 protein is CAGHSTGGYGYTF. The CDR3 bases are TGTGCCGGACACTCGACAGGGGGATATGGCTACACCTTC. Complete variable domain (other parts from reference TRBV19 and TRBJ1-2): DGGITQSPKYLFRKEGQNVTLSCEQNLNHDAMYWYRQDPGQGLRLIYYSQIVNDFQKGDIAEGYSVSREKKESFPLTVTSAQKNPTAFYLCAGHSTGGYGYTFGSGTRLTVV.

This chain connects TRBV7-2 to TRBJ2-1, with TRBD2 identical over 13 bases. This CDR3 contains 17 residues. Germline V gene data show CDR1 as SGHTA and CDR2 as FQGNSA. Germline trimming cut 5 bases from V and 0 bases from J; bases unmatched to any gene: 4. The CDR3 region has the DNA TGTGCCAGCAGCAGGGGACTAGCGGGGAGCTCCTACAATGAGCAGTTCTTC. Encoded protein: CASSRGLAGSSYNEQFF.

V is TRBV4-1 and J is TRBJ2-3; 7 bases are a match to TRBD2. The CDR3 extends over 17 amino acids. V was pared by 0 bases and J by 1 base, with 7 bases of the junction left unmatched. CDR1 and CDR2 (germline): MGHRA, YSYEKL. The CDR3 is CASSQDRAGVGTDTQYF. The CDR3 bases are TGCGCCAGCAGCCAAGACCGCGCGGGAGTGGGCACAGATACGCAGTATTTT.

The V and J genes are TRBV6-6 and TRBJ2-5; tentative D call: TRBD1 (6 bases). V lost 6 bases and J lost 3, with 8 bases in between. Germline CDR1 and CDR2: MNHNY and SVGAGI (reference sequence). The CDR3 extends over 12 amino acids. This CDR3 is CASSPGEETQYF. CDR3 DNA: TGTGCCAGCAGCCCAGGGGAAGAGACCCAGTACTTC.

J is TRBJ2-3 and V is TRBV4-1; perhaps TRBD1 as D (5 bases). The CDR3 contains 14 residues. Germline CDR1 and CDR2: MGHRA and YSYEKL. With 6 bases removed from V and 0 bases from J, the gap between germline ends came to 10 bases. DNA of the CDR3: TGCGCCAGCAGAAGAGACAGTAGCACAGATACGCAGTATTTT. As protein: CASRRDSSTDTQYF.

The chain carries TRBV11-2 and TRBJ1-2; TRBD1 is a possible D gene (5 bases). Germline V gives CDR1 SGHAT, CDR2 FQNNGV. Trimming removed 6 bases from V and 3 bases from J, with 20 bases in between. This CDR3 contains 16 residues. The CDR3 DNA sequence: TGTGCCAGCAGTCTTCACCGACTGACAGCTTACTATGGCTACACCTTC. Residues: CASSLHRLTAYYGYTF.

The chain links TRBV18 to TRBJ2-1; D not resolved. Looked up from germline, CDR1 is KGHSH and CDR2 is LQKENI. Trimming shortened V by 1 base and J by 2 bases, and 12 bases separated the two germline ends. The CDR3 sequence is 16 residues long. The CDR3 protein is CASSPRVTTAYNEQFF. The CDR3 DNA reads TGTGCCAGCTCACCACGAGTGACAACTGCCTACAATGAGCAGTTCTTC. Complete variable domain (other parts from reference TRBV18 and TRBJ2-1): NAGVMQNPRHLVRRRGQEARLRCSPMKGHSHVYWYRQLPEEGLKFMVYLQKENIIDESGMPKERFSAEFPKEGPSILRIQQVVRGDSAAYFCASSPRVTTAYNEQFFGPGTRLTVL.

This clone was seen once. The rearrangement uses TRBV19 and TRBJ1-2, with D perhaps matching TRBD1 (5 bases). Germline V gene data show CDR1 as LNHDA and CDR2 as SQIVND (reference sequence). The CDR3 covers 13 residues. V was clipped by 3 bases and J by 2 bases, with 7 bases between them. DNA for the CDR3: TGTGCCAGTAGTATGAAGGGGAACTATGGCTACACCTTC. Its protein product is CASSMKGNYGYTF.

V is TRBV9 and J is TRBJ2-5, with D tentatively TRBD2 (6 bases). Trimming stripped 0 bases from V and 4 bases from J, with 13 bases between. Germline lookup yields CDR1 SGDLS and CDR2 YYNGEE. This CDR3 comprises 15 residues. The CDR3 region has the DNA TGTGCCAGCAGCGTAGGTGGGCAGGGAGGAGAGACCCAGTACTTC. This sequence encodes CASSVGGQGGETQYF.

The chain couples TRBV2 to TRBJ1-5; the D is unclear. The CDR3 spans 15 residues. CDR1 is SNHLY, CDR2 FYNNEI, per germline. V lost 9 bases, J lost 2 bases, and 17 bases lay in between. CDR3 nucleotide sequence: TGTGCCAGTGAGTTTAGTACAATCGGCAATCAGCCCCAGCATTTT. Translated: CASEFSTIGNQPQHF.

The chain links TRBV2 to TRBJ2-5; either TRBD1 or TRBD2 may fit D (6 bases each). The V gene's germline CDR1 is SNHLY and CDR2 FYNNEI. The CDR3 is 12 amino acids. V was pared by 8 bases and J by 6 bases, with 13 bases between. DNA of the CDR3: TGTGCCAGCTCTGAAGGGGGGCAGACCCAGTACTTC. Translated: CASSEGGQTQYF.

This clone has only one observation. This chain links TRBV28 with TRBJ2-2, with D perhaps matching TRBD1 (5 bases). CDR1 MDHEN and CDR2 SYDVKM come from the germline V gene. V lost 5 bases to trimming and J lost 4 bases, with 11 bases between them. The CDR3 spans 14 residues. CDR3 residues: CASSGAGGTGELFF. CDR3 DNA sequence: TGTGCCAGCAGTGGGGCAGGCGGCACCGGGGAGCTGTTTTTT. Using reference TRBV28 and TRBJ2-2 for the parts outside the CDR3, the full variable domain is DVKVTQSSRYLVKRTGEKVFLECVQDMDHENMFWYRQDPGLGLRLIYFSYDVKMKEKGDIPEGYSVSREKKERFSLILESASTNQTSMYLCASSGAGGTGELFFGEGSRLTVL.

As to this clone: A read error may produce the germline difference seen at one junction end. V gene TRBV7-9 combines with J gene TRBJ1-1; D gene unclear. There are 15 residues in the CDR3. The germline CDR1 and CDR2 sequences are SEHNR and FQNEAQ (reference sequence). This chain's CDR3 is CASSLDGKNTEAYSF. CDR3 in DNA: TGTGCCAGCAGCTTAGACGGCAAGAACACTGAAGCCTATTCTTTT. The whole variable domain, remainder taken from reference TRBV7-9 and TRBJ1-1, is DTGVSQNPRHKITKRGQNVTFRCDPISEHNRLYWYRQTLGQGPEFLTYFQNEAQLEKSRLLSDRFSAERPKGSFSTLEIQRTEQGDSAMYLCASSLDGKNTEAYSFGQGTRLTVV.

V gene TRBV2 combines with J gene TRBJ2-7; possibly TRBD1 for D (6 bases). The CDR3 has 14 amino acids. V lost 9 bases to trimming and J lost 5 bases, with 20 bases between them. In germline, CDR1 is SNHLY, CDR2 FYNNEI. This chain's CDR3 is CASGGNRERNEQYF. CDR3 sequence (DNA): TGTGCCAGTGGGGGAAACAGGGAGAGGAACGAGCAGTACTTC.

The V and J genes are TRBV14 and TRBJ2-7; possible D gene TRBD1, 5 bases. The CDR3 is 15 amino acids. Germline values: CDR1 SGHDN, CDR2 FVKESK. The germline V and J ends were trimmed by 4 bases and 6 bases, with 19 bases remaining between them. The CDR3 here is CASSPLGQQKGEQYF. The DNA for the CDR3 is TGTGCCAGCAGCCCTCTGGGGCAGCAGAAAGGCGAGCAGTACTTC.

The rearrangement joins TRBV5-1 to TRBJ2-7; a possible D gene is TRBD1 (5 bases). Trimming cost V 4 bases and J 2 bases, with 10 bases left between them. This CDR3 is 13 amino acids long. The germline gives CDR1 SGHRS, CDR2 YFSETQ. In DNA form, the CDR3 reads TGCGCCAGCAGCCAGCAGGGAACCTACGAGCAGTACTTC. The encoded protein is CASSQQGTYEQYF.

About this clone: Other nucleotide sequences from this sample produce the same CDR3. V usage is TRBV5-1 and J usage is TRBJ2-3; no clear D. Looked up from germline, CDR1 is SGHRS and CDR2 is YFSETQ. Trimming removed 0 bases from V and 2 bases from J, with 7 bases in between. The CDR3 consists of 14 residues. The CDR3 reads CASSLGQNTDTQYF. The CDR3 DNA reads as TGCGCCAGCAGCTTGGGCCAGAACACAGATACGCAGTATTTT.

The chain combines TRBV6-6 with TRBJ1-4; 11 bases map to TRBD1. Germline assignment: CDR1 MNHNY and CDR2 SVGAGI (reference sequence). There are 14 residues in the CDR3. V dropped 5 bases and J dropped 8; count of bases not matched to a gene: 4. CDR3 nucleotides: TGTGCCAGCAGTCACCGGGACAGGGGGGAAAAACTGTTTTTT. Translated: CASSHRDRGEKLFF.

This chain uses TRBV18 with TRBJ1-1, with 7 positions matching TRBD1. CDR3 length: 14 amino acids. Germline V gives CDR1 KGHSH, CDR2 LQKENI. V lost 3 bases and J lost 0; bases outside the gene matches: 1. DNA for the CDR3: TGTGCCAGCTCACCGGGACAGCTGAACACTGAAGCTTTCTTT. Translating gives CASSPGQLNTEAFF.

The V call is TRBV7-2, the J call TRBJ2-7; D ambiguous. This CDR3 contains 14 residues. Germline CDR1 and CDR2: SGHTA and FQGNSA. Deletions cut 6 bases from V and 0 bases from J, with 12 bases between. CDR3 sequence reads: CASSPGQTSYEQYF. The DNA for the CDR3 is TGTGCCAGCAGTCCTGGGCAGACCTCCTACGAGCAGTACTTC.

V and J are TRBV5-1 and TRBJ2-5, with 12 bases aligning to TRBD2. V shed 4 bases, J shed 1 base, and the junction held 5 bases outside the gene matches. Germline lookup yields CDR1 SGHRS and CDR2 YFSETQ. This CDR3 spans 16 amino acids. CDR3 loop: CASSLGLAGSQETQYF. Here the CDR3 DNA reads TGCGCCAGCAGCCTCGGACTAGCGGGAAGCCAAGAGACCCAGTACTTC.

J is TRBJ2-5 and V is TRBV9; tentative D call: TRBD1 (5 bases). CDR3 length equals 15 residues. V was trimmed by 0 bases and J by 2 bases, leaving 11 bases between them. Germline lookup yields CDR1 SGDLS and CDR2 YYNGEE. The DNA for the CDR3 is TGTGCCAGCAGCGTAGGGACAACCTGGCAAGAGACCCAGTACTTC. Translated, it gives CASSVGTTWQETQYF.

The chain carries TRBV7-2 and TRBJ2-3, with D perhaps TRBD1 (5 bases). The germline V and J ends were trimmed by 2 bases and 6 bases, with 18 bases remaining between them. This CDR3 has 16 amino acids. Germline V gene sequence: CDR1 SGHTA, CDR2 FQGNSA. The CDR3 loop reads CASSLFGGAAVDTQYF. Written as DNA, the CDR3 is TGTGCCAGCAGCTTATTCGGTGGGGCGGCCGTGGATACGCAGTATTTT.

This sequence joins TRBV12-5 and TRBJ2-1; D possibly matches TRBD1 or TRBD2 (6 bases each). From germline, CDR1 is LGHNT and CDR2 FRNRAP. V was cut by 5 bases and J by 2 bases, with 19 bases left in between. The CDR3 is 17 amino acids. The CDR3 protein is CASGIGGLWSTYNEQFF. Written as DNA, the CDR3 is TGTGCTAGTGGTATAGGGGGGTTGTGGTCGACCTACAATGAGCAGTTCTTC.

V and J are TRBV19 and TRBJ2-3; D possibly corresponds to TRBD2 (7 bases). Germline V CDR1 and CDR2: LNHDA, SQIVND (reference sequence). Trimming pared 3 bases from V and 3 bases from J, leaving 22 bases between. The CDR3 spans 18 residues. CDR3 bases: TGTGCCAGTAGTATTATCGGTCGTACCAGCGGGACAACAGATACGCAGTATTTT. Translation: CASSIIGRTSGTTDTQYF.

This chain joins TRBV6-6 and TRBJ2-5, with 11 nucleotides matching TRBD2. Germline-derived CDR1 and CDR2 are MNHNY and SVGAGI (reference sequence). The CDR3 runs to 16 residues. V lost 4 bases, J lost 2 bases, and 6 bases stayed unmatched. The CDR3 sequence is CASSLAGGQGQETQYF. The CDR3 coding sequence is TGTGCCAGCAGTTTAGCGGGGGGGCAGGGACAAGAGACCCAGTACTTC.

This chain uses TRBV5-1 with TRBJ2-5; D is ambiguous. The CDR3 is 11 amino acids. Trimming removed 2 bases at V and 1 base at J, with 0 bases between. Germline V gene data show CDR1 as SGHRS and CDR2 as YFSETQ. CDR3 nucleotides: TGCGCCAGCAGCTTCCAAGAGACCCAGTACTTC. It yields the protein CASSFQETQYF.

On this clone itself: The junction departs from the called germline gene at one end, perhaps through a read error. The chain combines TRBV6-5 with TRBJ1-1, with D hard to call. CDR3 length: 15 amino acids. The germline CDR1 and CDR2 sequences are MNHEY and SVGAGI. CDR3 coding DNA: TGTGCCAGCAGTGTCCGATCGGAAACTAACAGTGAAGCTTTCTTT. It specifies CASSVRSETNSEAFF.

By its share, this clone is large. Here the CDR3 reads CASSDRLSGLAGLGNEQFF. In DNA form, the CDR3 reads TGCGCCAGCAGTGATAGACTTTCAGGACTAGCGGGATTGGGAAATGAGCAGTTCTTC. The chain combines TRBV10-1 with TRBJ2-1, with TRBD2 matching over 12 bases. Germline assignment: CDR1 WNHNN and CDR2 SYGVQD (reference sequence). V gave up 3 bases and J gave up 7 bases; unmatched junction bases: 16. This CDR3 contains 19 residues.

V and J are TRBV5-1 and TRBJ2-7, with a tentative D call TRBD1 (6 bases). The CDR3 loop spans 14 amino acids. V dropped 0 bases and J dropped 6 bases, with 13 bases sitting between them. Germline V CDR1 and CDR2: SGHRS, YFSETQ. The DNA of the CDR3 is TGCGCCAGCAGCTTGGTAACAGGGACGGGCGAGCAGTACTTC. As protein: CASSLVTGTGEQYF.